The 19 T cell receptor beta chains below come from one sample, sequenced in a study of beta chain features in type 1 diabetes. Broader study findings: In all four CD4+ subsets, TCRB CDR3 length was significantly, moderately reduced in type 1 diabetes.

The sequenced template was cDNA made from the entire isolated RNA. Sequenced by immunoSEQ multiplex PCR; TCRdb stores in-frame clones only, minus some. The sample lists roughly 220,000 clones; 16% were seen once. These receptors have no identified antigens. Sequencing was performed on naive CD4+ T cells from blood. Receptors were obtained from a man aged 25-45 years with type 1 diabetes.

Only a few counts were recorded for this clone. The rearrangement uses TRBV7-2 and TRBJ1-5; tentatively, D is TRBD1 (5 bases). V was pared by 2 bases and J by 6 bases, with 14 bases between. CDR1 and CDR2 from the germline V gene are SGHTA and FQGNSA. The CDR3 extends over 15 amino acids. CDR3 protein: CASSLQGTYGQPQHF. For the CDR3, the DNA is TGTGCCAGCAGCTTACAGGGAACCTATGGTCAGCCCCAGCATTTT.

This clone was seen only a few times. The chain recombines TRBV28 with TRBJ2-5; 9 nucleotides agree with TRBD1. Per germline, CDR1 MDHEN and CDR2 SYDVKM. The CDR3 covers 14 residues. Unmatched junction bases numbered 6, after V lost 6 bases and J lost 4 bases. For the CDR3, the DNA is TGTGCCAGCAGAGCGGGACAGGGCGGAGAGACCCAGTACTTC. Its translation is CASRAGQGGETQYF.

Only a few counts were recorded for this clone. The chain recombines TRBV7-9 with TRBJ2-1, with a weak D call TRBD2 (5 bases). The CDR3 spans 14 residues. Germline lookup yields CDR1 SEHNR and CDR2 FQNEAQ (reference sequence). V lost 5 bases to trimming and J lost 5 bases, with 13 bases between them. CDR3 bases: TGTGCCAGCAGCGTCCGGGGAGAAGACAATGAGCAGTTCTTC. Its translation: CASSVRGEDNEQFF. The whole variable domain, filled in from reference TRBV7-9 and TRBJ2-1, reads DTGVSQNPRHKITKRGQNVTFRCDPISEHNRLYWYRQTLGQGPEFLTYFQNEAQLEKSRLLSDRFSAERPKGSFSTLEIQRTEQGDSAMYLCASSVRGEDNEQFFGPGTRLTVL.

This clone was seen more than once but under ten times. V and J are TRBV29-1 and TRBJ2-3; TRBD1 agrees at 8 bases. Germline V CDR1 and CDR2: SQVTM, ANQGSEA. The CDR3 totals 11 residues. The V and J ends lost 7 bases and 4 bases, in that order; junction bases with no gene match: 1. The CDR3 sequence is CSAGGADTQYF. Here the CDR3 DNA reads TGCAGCGCAGGGGGCGCAGATACGCAGTATTTT.

This clone was observed a few times. The gene calls are TRBV30 and TRBJ2-2; TRBD2 is a possible D gene (6 bases). This CDR3 has 13 residues. Germline loops: CDR1 GTSNPN, CDR2 SVGIG (reference sequence). V shed 3 bases and J shed 7 bases, with 12 bases lying between them. CDR3 sequence (DNA): TGTGCCTGGAGCTTATTGCGGGACGGGGAGCTGTTTTTT. Translated, it gives CAWSLLRDGELFF.

The chain uses TRBV9 and TRBJ2-1, with D possibly being TRBD1 or TRBD2 (5 bases each). The V gene's germline CDR1 is SGDLS and CDR2 YYNGEE. The CDR3 has 12 amino acids. With 0 bases removed from V and 10 bases from J, the gap between germline ends came to 8 bases. Written as DNA, the CDR3 is TGTGCCAGCAGCGTAGAATGGGGGGAGCAGTTCTTC. Amino acid sequence: CASSVEWGEQFF. Supplemented by reference TRBV9 and TRBJ2-1, the full variable domain reads DSGVTQTPKHLITATGQRVTLRCSPRSGDLSVYWYQQSLDQGLQFLIQYYNGEERAKGNILERFSAQQFPDLHSELNLSSLELGDSALYFCASSVEWGEQFFGPGTRLTVL.

This chain links TRBV9 with TRBJ2-3; no reliable D call. V was trimmed by 1 base and J by 6 bases, leaving 6 bases between them. The CDR3 spans 12 residues. CDR1 is SGDLS, CDR2 YYNGEE, per germline. The CDR3 DNA follows: TGTGCCAGCAGCGTATCGGCGGATACGCAGTATTTT. It yields the protein CASSVSADTQYF.

This clone was detected only a few times. This chain connects TRBV29-1 to TRBJ2-5; maybe TRBD1 (5 bases). Germline lookup yields CDR1 SQVTM and CDR2 ANQGSEA. V was shortened by 7 bases and J by 3 bases, with 18 bases between the two germline ends. This CDR3 is built from 14 residues. The CDR3 DNA reads TGCAGCGCTCATCTCGTGCAGGGCAAAGAGACCCAGTACTTC. The encoded protein is CSAHLVQGKETQYF.

This clone showed up just a few times. The V call is TRBV25-1, the J call TRBJ2-6, with unresolved D. V was trimmed by 2 bases and J by 4 bases, leaving 15 bases between them. The germline V gene has CDR1 MGHDK and CDR2 SYGVNS. The CDR3 contains 17 residues. This CDR3 reads CASSEPSRSAGANVLTF. CDR3 coding DNA: TGTGCCAGCAGTGAACCTTCGCGCAGCGCCGGGGCCAACGTCCTGACTTTC.

V is TRBV25-1 and J is TRBJ2-5; D is perhaps TRBD1 or TRBD2 (5 bases each). The CDR3 is 12 amino acids. Germline V gives CDR1 MGHDK, CDR2 SYGVNS. Trimming pared 7 bases from V and 5 bases from J, leaving 11 bases between. CDR3 DNA: TGTGCCAGCATGGGGGTAGAGGAGACCCAGTACTTC. Residues: CASMGVEETQYF.

This clone has more than one count but fewer than ten. Within the sample, other DNA sequences also encode this same CDR3. The chain joins TRBV29-1 to TRBJ2-1, with D hard to call. V lost 4 bases and J lost 1, with 5 bases in between. CDR3 length equals 12 residues. The germline V gene has CDR1 SQVTM and CDR2 ANQGSEA. The CDR3 is CSVGGSYNEQFF. The DNA of the CDR3 is TGCAGCGTTGGTGGGTCCTACAATGAGCAGTTCTTC.

This clone was found a few times. The V call is TRBV30, the J call TRBJ2-3; D is uncertain. CDR1 GTSNPN and CDR2 SVGIG come from the germline V gene (reference sequence). V lost 3 bases, J lost 0 bases, and 7 bases lay in between. This CDR3 has 13 residues. CDR3 in DNA: TGTGCCTGGAGAGAGGCTAGCACAGATACGCAGTATTTT. It codes for CAWREASTDTQYF.

The chain has TRBV7-9 and TRBJ2-1; D is uncertain. The CDR3 extends over 12 amino acids. Germline loops: CDR1 SEHNR, CDR2 FQNEAQ (reference sequence). The ends were cut back, 1 base at V and 12 bases at J, with 10 bases in the middle. CDR3 region: CASSLENRRQFF. The CDR3 DNA follows: TGTGCCAGCAGCTTAGAGAACAGAAGGCAGTTCTTC.

This clone was seen a few times. V and J are TRBV7-9 and TRBJ2-1; D uncertain. CDR1 is SEHNR, CDR2 FQNEAQ, per germline (reference sequence). The CDR3 sequence is 15 residues long. The ends were cut back, 5 bases at V and 1 base at J, with 12 bases in the middle. The CDR3 protein is CASSPLLPSYNEQFF. The CDR3 nucleotides are TGTGCCAGCAGCCCCCTCCTACCATCCTACAATGAGCAGTTCTTC.

This clone was found a few times. The chain is built from TRBV29-1 and TRBJ2-3; D is unclear. There are 15 residues in the CDR3. The germline gives CDR1 SQVTM, CDR2 ANQGSEA. Deletions cut 4 bases from V and 0 bases from J, with 14 bases between. Here the CDR3 reads CSVVTTTASTDTQYF. The CDR3 region has the DNA TGCAGCGTTGTTACTACTACCGCAAGCACAGATACGCAGTATTTT.

A remark on this clone: The sample carries other DNA sequences with the same CDR3. This chain connects TRBV5-1 to TRBJ2-7; TRBD1 might be the D (5 bases). The germline V gene encodes CDR1 SGHRS and CDR2 YFSETQ. Trimming cost V 3 bases and J 3 bases, with 7 bases left between them. This CDR3 is 12 amino acids long. CDR3 nucleotide sequence: TGCGCCAGCAGCTCCCAGGGCTACGAGCAGTACTTC. As protein: CASSSQGYEQYF.

The chain is built from TRBV5-1 and TRBJ2-3; 11 bases are shared with TRBD2. This CDR3 contains 16 residues. Germline V gene sequence: CDR1 SGHRS, CDR2 YFSETQ. V lost 1 base, J lost 1 base, and 2 bases stayed unmatched. The CDR3 DNA is TGCGCCAGCAGCTTGACTAGCGGGAGTCGCACAGATACGCAGTATTTT. This sequence encodes CASSLTSGSRTDTQYF. Full variable domain (rest looked up from reference TRBV5-1 and TRBJ2-3): KAGVTQTPRYLIKTRGQQVTLSCSPISGHRSVSWYQQTPGQGLQFLFEYFSETQRNKGNFPGRFSGRQFSNSRSEMNVSTLELGDSALYLCASSLTSGSRTDTQYFGPGTRLTVL.

This clone showed up just a few times. V is TRBV7-9 and J is TRBJ1-2; D remains ambiguous. From germline, CDR1 is SEHNR and CDR2 FQNEAQ (reference sequence). The CDR3 loop spans 12 amino acids. Trimming shortened V by 3 bases and J by 6 bases, and 8 bases separated the two germline ends. The CDR3 here is CASSFSRDGYTF. The CDR3 coding sequence is TGTGCCAGCAGCTTTTCAAGGGATGGCTACACCTTC.

The chain carries TRBV29-1 and TRBJ1-1; D is undetermined. Germline lookup yields CDR1 SQVTM and CDR2 ANQGSEA. There are 13 residues in the CDR3. Trimming stripped 2 bases from V and 1 base from J, with 8 bases between. The CDR3 reads CSVEPPGNTEAFF. CDR3 nucleotide sequence: TGCAGCGTTGAACCCCCAGGGAACACTGAAGCTTTCTTT.